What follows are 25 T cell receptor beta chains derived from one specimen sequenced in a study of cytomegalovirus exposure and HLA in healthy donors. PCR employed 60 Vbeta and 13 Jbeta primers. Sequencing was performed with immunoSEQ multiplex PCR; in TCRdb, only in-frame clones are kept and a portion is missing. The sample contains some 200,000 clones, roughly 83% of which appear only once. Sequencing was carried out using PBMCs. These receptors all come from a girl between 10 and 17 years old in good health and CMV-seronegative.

Written as DNA, the CDR3 is TGTGCCAGTAGTATTGGGAAGCAGGGCCGCACTGAAGCTTTCTTT. This codes for CASSIGKQGRTEAFF. This chain connects TRBV19 to TRBJ1-1; tentatively, D is TRBD1 (5 bases). Germline V lookup: CDR1 LNHDA, CDR2 SQIVND (reference sequence). This CDR3 has 15 residues. V lost 3 bases, J lost 4 bases, and 15 bases lay in between.

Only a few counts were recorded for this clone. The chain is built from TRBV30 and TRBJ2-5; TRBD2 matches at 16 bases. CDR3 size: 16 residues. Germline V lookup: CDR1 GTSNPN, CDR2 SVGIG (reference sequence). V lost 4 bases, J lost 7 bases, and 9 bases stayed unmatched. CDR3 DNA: TGTGCCTGGAAACCGGGACTAGCGGGGGGGATGGGGACCCAGTACTTC. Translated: CAWKPGLAGGMGTQYF. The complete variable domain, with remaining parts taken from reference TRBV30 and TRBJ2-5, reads SQTIHQWPATLVQPVGSPLSLECTVEGTSNPNLYWYRQAAGRGLQLLFYSVGIGQISSEVPQNLSASRPQDRQFILSSKKLLLSDSGFYLCAWKPGLAGGMGTQYFGPGTRLLVL.

CDR3 bases: TGTGCCAGCAGAGAGTTTGGGGAGGTAGAAAAACTGTTTTTT. It codes for CASREFGEVEKLFF. The chain couples TRBV28 to TRBJ1-4; D gene ambiguous. Germline values: CDR1 MDHEN, CDR2 SYDVKM. With 6 bases removed from V and 8 bases from J, the gap between germline ends came to 16 bases. This CDR3 spans 14 amino acids.

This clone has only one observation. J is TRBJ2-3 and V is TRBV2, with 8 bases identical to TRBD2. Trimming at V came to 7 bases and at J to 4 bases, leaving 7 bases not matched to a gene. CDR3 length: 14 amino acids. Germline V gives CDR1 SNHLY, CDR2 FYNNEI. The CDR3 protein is CASMAGTRSDTQYF. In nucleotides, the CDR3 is TGTGCCAGCATGGCCGGGACTAGGTCAGATACGCAGTATTTT.

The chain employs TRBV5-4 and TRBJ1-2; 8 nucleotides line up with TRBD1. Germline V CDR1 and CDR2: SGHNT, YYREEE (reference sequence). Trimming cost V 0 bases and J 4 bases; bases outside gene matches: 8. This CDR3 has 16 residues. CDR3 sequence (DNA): TGTGCCAGCAGCTTGGGTCCCGACAGGGGAATCTATGGCTACACCTTC. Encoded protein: CASSLGPDRGIYGYTF.

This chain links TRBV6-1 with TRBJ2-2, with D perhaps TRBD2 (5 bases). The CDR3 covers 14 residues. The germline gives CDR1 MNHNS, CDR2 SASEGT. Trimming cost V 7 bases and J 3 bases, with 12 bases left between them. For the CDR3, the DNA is TGTGCCAGCACAATTCGGGGATACACCGGGGAGCTGTTTTTT. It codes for CASTIRGYTGELFF.

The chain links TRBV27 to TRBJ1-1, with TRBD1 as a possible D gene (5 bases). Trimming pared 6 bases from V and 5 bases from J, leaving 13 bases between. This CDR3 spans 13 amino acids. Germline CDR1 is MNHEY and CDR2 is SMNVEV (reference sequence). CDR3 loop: CASSNTDSTEAFF. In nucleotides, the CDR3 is TGTGCCAGCAGCAACACAGACAGTACTGAAGCTTTCTTT.

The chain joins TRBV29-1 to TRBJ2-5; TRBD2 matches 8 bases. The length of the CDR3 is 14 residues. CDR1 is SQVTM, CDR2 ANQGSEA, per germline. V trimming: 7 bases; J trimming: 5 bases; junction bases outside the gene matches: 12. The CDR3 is CSAAVGLGPETQYF. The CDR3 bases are TGCAGCGCTGCTGTGGGACTAGGACCGGAGACCCAGTACTTC.

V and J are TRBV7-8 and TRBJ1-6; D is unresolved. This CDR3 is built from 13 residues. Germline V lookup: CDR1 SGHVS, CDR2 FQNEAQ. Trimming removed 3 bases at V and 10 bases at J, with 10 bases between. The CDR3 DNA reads TGTGCCAGCAGCTTCGGCGAGGCCTCACCCCTCCACTTT. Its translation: CASSFGEASPLHF.

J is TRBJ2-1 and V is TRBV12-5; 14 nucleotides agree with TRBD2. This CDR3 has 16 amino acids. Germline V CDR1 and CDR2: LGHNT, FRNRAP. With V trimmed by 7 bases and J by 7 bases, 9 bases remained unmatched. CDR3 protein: CASAPPTSGGANEQFF. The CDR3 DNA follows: TGTGCTAGTGCCCCACCGACTAGCGGGGGGGCAAATGAGCAGTTCTTC.

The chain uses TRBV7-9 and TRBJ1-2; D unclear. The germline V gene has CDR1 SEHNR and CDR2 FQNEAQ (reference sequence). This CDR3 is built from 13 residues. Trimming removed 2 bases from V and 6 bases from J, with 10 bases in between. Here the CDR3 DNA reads TGTGCCAGCAGCTTAAAAAGAGGAGATGGCTACACCTTC. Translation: CASSLKRGDGYTF.

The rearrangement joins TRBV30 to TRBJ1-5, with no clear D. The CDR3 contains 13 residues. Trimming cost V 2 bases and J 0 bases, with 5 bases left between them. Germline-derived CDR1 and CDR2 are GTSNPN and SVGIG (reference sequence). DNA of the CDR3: TGTGCCTGGAGTTCGGGTAGCAATCAGCCCCAGCATTTT. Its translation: CAWSSGSNQPQHF. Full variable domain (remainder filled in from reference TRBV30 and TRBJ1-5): SQTIHQWPATLVQPVGSPLSLECTVEGTSNPNLYWYRQAAGRGLQLLFYSVGIGQISSEVPQNLSASRPQDRQFILSSKKLLLSDSGFYLCAWSSGSNQPQHFGDGTRLSIL.

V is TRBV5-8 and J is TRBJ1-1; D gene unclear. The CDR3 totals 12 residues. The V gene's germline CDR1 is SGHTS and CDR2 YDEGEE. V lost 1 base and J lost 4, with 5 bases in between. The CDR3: CASSLTVTEAFF. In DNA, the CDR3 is TGTGCCAGCAGCTTGACAGTCACTGAAGCTTTCTTT.

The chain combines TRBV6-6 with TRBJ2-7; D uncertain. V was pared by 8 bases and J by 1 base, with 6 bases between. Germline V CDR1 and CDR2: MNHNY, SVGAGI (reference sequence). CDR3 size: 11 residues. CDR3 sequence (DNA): TGTGCCAGCGCGACTTCCTACGAGCAGTACTTC. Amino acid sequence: CASATSYEQYF.

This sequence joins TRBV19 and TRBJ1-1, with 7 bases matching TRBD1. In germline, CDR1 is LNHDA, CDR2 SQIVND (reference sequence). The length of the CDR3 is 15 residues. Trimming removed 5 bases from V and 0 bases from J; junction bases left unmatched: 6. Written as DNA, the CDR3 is TGTGCCAGTAGTTCGCAAGGGGGCTTGAACACTGAAGCTTTCTTT. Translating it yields CASSSQGGLNTEAFF.

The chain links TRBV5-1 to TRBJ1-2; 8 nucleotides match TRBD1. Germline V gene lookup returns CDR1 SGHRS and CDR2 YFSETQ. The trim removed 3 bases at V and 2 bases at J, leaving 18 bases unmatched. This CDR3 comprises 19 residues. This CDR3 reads CASSSVRPGQVIFNYGYTF. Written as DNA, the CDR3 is TGCGCCAGCAGCTCCGTACGACCGGGACAGGTTATCTTCAACTATGGCTACACCTTC. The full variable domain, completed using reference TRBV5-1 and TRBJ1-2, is KAGVTQTPRYLIKTRGQQVTLSCSPISGHRSVSWYQQTPGQGLQFLFEYFSETQRNKGNFPGRFSGRQFSNSRSEMNVSTLELGDSALYLCASSSVRPGQVIFNYGYTFGSGTRLTVV.

The CDR3, as DNA: TGTGCCAGCAGTTCCCGGGTCACCCAGGGGGCGAGGAATTCACCCCTCCACTTT. Its translation: CASSSRVTQGARNSPLHF. The V call is TRBV27, the J call TRBJ1-6, with 8 positions matching TRBD1. CDR3 length: 18 residues. Germline V CDR1 and CDR2: MNHEY, SMNVEV (reference sequence). Trimming took 4 bases from V and 7 from J; bases not matched to a gene: 15.

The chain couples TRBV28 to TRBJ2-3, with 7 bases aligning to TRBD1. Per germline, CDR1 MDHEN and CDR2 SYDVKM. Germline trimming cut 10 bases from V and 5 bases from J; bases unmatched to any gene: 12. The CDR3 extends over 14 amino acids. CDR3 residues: CAILQEGAGDTQYF. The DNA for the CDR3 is TGTGCCATCCTTCAAGAGGGGGCGGGAGATACGCAGTATTTT.

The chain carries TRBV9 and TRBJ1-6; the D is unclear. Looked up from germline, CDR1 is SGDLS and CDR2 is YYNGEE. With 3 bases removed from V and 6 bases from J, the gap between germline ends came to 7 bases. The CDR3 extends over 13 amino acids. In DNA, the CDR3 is TGTGCCAGCAGCGGATGGCTTAATTCACCCCTCCACTTT. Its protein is CASSGWLNSPLHF.

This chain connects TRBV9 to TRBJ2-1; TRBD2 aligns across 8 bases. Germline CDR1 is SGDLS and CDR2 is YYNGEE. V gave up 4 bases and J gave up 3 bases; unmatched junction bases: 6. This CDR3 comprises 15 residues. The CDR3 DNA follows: TGTGCCAGCAGCAAACGGGAGGGCCGCTACAATGAGCAGTTCTTC. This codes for CASSKREGRYNEQFF. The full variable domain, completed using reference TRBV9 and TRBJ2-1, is DSGVTQTPKHLITATGQRVTLRCSPRSGDLSVYWYQQSLDQGLQFLIQYYNGEERAKGNILERFSAQQFPDLHSELNLSSLELGDSALYFCASSKREGRYNEQFFGPGTRLTVL.

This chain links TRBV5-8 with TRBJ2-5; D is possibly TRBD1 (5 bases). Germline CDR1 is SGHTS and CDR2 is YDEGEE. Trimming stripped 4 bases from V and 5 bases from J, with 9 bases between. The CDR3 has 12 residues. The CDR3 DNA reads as TGTGCCAGCAGCCGGACAAGGGAGACCCAGTACTTC. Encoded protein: CASSRTRETQYF.

In nucleotides, the CDR3 is TGTGCTCAGAGGTTAAGGGGGCGATCCCCTGGAAACACCATATATTTT. Protein: CAQRLRGRSPGNTIYF. This chain joins TRBV30 and TRBJ1-3; 7 bases fit TRBD1. This CDR3 comprises 16 residues. The germline V gene encodes CDR1 GTSNPN and CDR2 SVGIG (reference sequence).

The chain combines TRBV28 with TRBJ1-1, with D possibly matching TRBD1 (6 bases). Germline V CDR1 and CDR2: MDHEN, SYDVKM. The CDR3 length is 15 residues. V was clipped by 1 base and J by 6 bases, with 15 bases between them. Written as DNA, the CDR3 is TGTGCCAGCAGTTTATTTGCAGGGGAGCAGTCTGAAGCTTTCTTT. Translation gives CASSLFAGEQSEAFF.

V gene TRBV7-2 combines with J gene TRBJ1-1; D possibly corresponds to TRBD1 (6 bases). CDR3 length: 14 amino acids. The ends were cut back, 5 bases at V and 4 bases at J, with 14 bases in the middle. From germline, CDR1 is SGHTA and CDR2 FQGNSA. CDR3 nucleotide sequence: TGTGCCAGCAGCCCCGGTACAGGGAGCACTGAAGCTTTCTTT. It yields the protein CASSPGTGSTEAFF.

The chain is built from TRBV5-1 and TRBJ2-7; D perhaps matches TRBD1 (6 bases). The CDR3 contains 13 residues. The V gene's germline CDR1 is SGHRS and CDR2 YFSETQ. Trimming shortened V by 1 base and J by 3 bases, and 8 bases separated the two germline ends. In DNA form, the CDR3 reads TGCGCCAGCAGCTTGAAGGGGGACTACGAGCAGTACTTC. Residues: CASSLKGDYEQYF.